Listed here is a single T cell receptor beta chain. Antigen specificity is unknown. These data are taken from a study of Tregs in tolerant kidney transplant recipients. General observations from the study: This study did not directly address biological reproducibility.

Thawed PBMCs were FACS-sorted into unstimulated CD4+CD25+CD127- regulatory T cells, CD4+CD25- non-regulatory cells, CD4 and CD8 cells. The table came from immunoSEQ multiplex PCR; TCRdb's copy has only in-frame clones and leaves some out. The sample has roughly 69,000 clones; roughly 98% are singletons. The J segment lost 3 bases and the V segment lost 1 base, leaving 3 bases of the junction unmatched. CDR1 and CDR2 from the germline V gene are SGHRS and YFSETQ. The CDR3 length is 14 residues. This clonotype was sampled from a human donor who received a combined kidney and bone marrow transplant. This chain connects TRBV5-1 to TRBJ2-5; 7 bases are a match to TRBD2. Sequenced here: Tregs from blood, sampled before the transplant. The CDR3 DNA sequence: TGCGCCAGCAGCTTGAGTCTAGCGGAAGAGACCCAGTACTTC. This encodes CASSLSLAEETQYF.